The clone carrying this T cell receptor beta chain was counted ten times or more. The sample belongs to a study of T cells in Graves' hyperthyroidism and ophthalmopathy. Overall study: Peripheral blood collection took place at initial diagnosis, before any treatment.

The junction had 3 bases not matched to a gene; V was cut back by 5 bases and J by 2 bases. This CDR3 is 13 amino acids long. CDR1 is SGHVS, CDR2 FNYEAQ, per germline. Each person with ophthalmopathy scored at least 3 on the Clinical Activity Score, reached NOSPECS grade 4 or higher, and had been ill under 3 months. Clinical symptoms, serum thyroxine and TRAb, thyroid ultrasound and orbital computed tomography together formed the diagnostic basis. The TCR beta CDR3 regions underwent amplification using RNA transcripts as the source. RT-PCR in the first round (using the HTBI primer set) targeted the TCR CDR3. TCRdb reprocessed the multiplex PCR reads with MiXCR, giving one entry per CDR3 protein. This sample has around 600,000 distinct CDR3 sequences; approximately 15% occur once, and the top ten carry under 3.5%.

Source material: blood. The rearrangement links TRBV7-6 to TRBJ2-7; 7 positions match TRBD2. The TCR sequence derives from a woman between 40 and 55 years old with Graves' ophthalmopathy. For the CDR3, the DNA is TGTGCCAGCAGCCCGGGGGGTCCCTACGAGCAGTACTTC. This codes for CASSPGGPYEQYF.